This is a list of T cell receptor beta chains from one sample in a study of radiotherapy plus CTLA-4 blockade in lung cancer. Assay: immunoSEQ multiplex PCR; the TCRdb copy retains only in-frame clones and omits some. The repertoire includes about 94,000 clones, 82% of them detected once, and roughly 25% sits in the top ten. This specimen consisted of peripheral blood, obtained from a patient treated with radiotherapy plus ipilimumab. These receptors originate from a human donor with non-small cell lung cancer that progressed on radiotherapy plus ipilimumab. The CDR3 runs from the conserved cysteine through the conserved F or W. Clone size is shown for a subset of rows, as once, few, many or a class of expanded clone.

v_call	j_call	clone_size	cdr3_length	cdr3_aa
TRBV28	TRBJ2-4	NA	14	CASSLDRAENIQYF
TRBV9	TRBJ2-1	NA	14	CASSDPDRYNEQFF
TRBV2	TRBJ1-5	NA	15	CASMGQGAANQPQHF
TRBV13	TRBJ2-7	NA	14	CASSLEQGRVEQYF
TRBV2	TRBJ2-3	NA	14	CASFPGTGTDTQYF
TRBV7-2	TRBJ2-2	NA	14	CASSPGTVTGELFF
TRBV6-5	TRBJ1-6	NA	15	CASKDRSSYNSPLHF
TRBV5-5	TRBJ1-2	few	16	CASSEGQGASGYGYTF
TRBV10-2	TRBJ2-1	NA	19	CASSESLFGTSGTYNEQFF
TRBV10-3	TRBJ1-2	NA	14	CAISDGQGNYGYTF
TRBV28	TRBJ1-1	NA	16	CASSLTLLPASGRAFF
TRBV6-1	TRBJ1-1	NA	13	CASSELRRSGAFF
TRBV5-1	TRBJ2-1	NA	11	CASRGETEQFF
TRBV7-9	TRBJ2-6	NA	15	CASSPEGLGANVLTF
TRBV7-3	TRBJ1-1	NA	13	CASSPKGAAGAFF
TRBV28	TRBJ1-3	few	17	CASSRTGDMFSGNTIYF
TRBV6-4	TRBJ1-1	once	14	CASRRDPGSTEAFF
TRBV6-5	TRBJ1-1	once	15	CASYHRGLGGTEAFF
TRBV18	TRBJ1-1	NA	14	CASSPDSSGTEAFF
TRBV9	TRBJ2-7	once	15	CASSVGTVPSYEQYF
TRBV27	TRBJ1-2	NA	13	CASSFREGHGYTF
TRBV5-1	TRBJ2-5	NA	16	CASSLAGPGGGETQYF
TRBV6-5	TRBJ2-5	NA	15	CASTNSDRIQETQYF
TRBV6-1	TRBJ2-1	NA	13	CAIGLAGYNEQFF